Shown below are 22 T cell receptor beta chains from a single sample sequenced in a study of early T cells in non-severe SARS-CoV-2 infection. TCRdb called the 5' RACE reads again in MiXCR, with one record for every CDR3 protein. The sample has tens of thousands of distinct CDR3 sequences; about an eighth are singletons. The specimen was whole blood. The receptors derive from an adult who was a healthcare worker with PCR-confirmed SARS-CoV-2 infection or an uninfected control (not recorded which).

This clonotype has at least ten counts. The chain recombines TRBV3-1 with TRBJ2-1; D not certain. The CDR3 runs to 14 residues. Germline V lookup: CDR1 LGHDT, CDR2 YNNKEL (reference sequence). V was cut by 0 bases and J by 7 bases, with 10 bases left in between. CDR3: CASSQERTTNEQFF. The CDR3 region has the DNA TGTGCCAGCAGCCAAGAAAGGACCACAAATGAGCAGTTCTTC.

This clonotype has more than one count but fewer than ten. This chain connects TRBV5-1 to TRBJ1-1; possibly TRBD1 for D (5 bases). This CDR3 spans 14 amino acids. Germline loops: CDR1 SGHRS, CDR2 YFSETQ. The germline V and J ends were trimmed by 2 bases and 1 base, with 9 bases remaining between them. The CDR3 DNA is TGCGCCAGCAGCTTCTACCAGGGGAACACTGAAGCTTTCTTT. Translated: CASSFYQGNTEAFF.

This clonotype turned up a few times. The V call is TRBV27, the J call TRBJ2-7; D perhaps matches TRBD1 (6 bases). The V end was cut by 4 bases, the J end by 4 bases, with 11 bases between. CDR1 MNHEY and CDR2 SMNVEV come from the germline V gene (reference sequence). This CDR3 has 13 amino acids. The CDR3 spells CASSSTGTYEQYF. The CDR3 DNA reads as TGTGCCAGCAGTTCAACAGGGACGTACGAGCAGTACTTC.

This clonotype has a count of ten or more. The V gene is TRBV5-4, the J gene TRBJ2-1, with D tentatively TRBD1 (6 bases). The length of the CDR3 is 13 residues. With 6 bases removed from V and 6 bases from J, the gap between germline ends came to 13 bases. Germline V gene data show CDR1 as SGHNT and CDR2 as YYREEE (reference sequence). In DNA, the CDR3 is TGTGCCAGCAATTTCCAGGGGTCCAATGAGCAGTTCTTC. Encoded protein: CASNFQGSNEQFF.

This clonotype has ten or more counts. One end of the junction varies from germline; a read error may be responsible. The chain carries TRBV13 and TRBJ2-1; 9 nucleotides line up with TRBD2. From germline, CDR1 is PRHDT and CDR2 FYEKMQ (reference sequence). The CDR3 runs to 17 residues. The CDR3 sequence: CASSVGIAGGLYNEQFF. The CDR3 DNA reads as TGTGCCAGCAGCGTAGGCATCGCGGGAGGGCTTTACAATGAGCAGTTCTTC.

This clonotype was recorded at least ten times. This chain joins TRBV7-3 and TRBJ2-7; 7 positions match TRBD2. The CDR3 is 14 amino acids. Germline V gene data show CDR1 as SGHTA and CDR2 as FQGTGA. The J segment lost 6 bases and the V segment lost 5 bases, leaving 10 bases of the junction unmatched. The CDR3 nucleotides read TGTGCCAGCAGCCCCCGCTCCGGGGGGTCCGAGCAGTACTTC. Its protein product is CASSPRSGGSEQYF.

This chain uses TRBV20-1 with TRBJ2-7; 9 nucleotides align to TRBD1. V lost 5 bases, J lost 10 bases, and 6 bases stayed unmatched. Germline CDR1 reads DFQATT; CDR2 reads SNEGSKA (reference sequence). CDR3 length equals 11 residues. The CDR3 sequence: CSAQQGAEQYF. Written as DNA, the CDR3 is TGCAGTGCTCAACAGGGGGCCGAACAGTACTTC.

The chain joins TRBV7-2 to TRBJ2-1; TRBD2 matches at 7 bases. V lost 3 bases to trimming and J lost 0 bases; unmatched junction nucleotides: 8. From germline, CDR1 is SGHTA and CDR2 FQGNSA. The CDR3 is made up of 17 amino acids. The DNA for the CDR3 is TGTGCCAGCAGCTTCCTTCTAGCGGCTAGCTCCTACAATGAGCAGTTCTTC. It yields the protein CASSFLLAASSYNEQFF.

This clonotype was detected a few times. This chain links TRBV6-6 with TRBJ1-2, with 9 bases that match TRBD1. Trimming at V came to 5 bases and at J to 1 base, leaving 5 bases not matched to a gene. Germline CDR1 reads MNHNY; CDR2 reads SVGAGI (reference sequence). This CDR3 has 15 residues. In DNA, the CDR3 is TGTGCCAGCAGTACCCAGGACAGGGGTAACTATGGCTACACCTTC. This sequence encodes CASSTQDRGNYGYTF.

The V call is TRBV15, the J call TRBJ2-1; D not resolved. V lost 1 base, J lost 9 bases, and 7 bases lay in between. From germline, CDR1 is LNHNV and CDR2 YYDKDF (reference sequence). The CDR3 is 12 residues long. The CDR3 bases are TGTGCCACCAGCAGAGTTTTTGGTGAGCAGTTCTTC. It translates to CATSRVFGEQFF.

In its sample, this clonotype was seen many times. The chain uses TRBV6-6 and TRBJ1-5, with no clear D. Germline CDR1 reads MNHNY; CDR2 reads SVGAGI (reference sequence). This CDR3 contains 14 residues. Trimming pared 7 bases from V and 2 bases from J, leaving 12 bases between. The CDR3 region has the DNA TGTGCCAGCACCGCCGCTCGGGGCAATCAGCCCCAGCATTTT. Its translation is CASTAARGNQPQHF.

The chain has TRBV20-1 and TRBJ1-1, with D unresolved. In germline, CDR1 is DFQATT, CDR2 SNEGSKA (reference sequence). CDR3 length: 12 amino acids. The V end was cut by 3 bases, the J end by 4 bases, with 9 bases between. CDR3 residues: CSASRGGTEAFF. CDR3 nucleotides: TGCAGTGCTAGCCGGGGAGGCACTGAAGCTTTCTTT.

This clonotype has a count of ten or more. The V call is TRBV20-1, the J call TRBJ2-5, with D perhaps matching TRBD2 (6 bases). There are 15 residues in the CDR3. The germline CDR1 and CDR2 sequences are DFQATT and SNEGSKA (reference sequence). Trimming shortened V by 0 bases and J by 5 bases, and 16 bases separated the two germline ends. The CDR3 DNA is TGCAGTGCTAGAGATATCGGAGTAGCGGATGAGACCCAGTACTTC. Encoded protein: CSARDIGVADETQYF.

The rearrangement uses TRBV7-3 and TRBJ1-4; 8 bases agree with TRBD1. The ends lost 4 bases at V and 7 bases at J; junction bases unmatched: 8. Germline V lookup: CDR1 SGHTA, CDR2 FQGTGA. The CDR3 extends over 15 amino acids. CDR3: CASSSPTGAREKLFF. As DNA, the CDR3 is TGTGCCAGCAGCTCACCGACAGGGGCGCGTGAAAAACTGTTTTTT.

This clonotype was counted ten times or more. The chain combines TRBV4-2 with TRBJ2-3, with a weak D call TRBD2 (5 bases). The CDR3 has 18 amino acids. Germline loops: CDR1 LGHNA, CDR2 YNFKEQ. The V end lost 1 base, the J end lost 4 bases, and 21 bases lay between the germline ends. This chain's CDR3 is CASSQARARINGADTQYF. As DNA, the CDR3 is TGTGCCAGCAGCCAAGCTCGCGCAAGGATTAACGGGGCAGATACGCAGTATTTT.

This clonotype was recorded many times. The chain combines TRBV7-6 with TRBJ2-1; either TRBD1 or TRBD2 may supply D (5 bases each). The CDR3 extends over 13 amino acids. Germline assignment: CDR1 SGHVS and CDR2 FNYEAQ. V lost 6 bases to trimming and J lost 7 bases, with 13 bases between them. CDR3 DNA sequence: TGTGCCAGCAGTGGGACGGTAAATAATGAGCAGTTCTTC. It translates to CASSGTVNNEQFF.

This chain uses TRBV12-3 or TRBV12-4 with TRBJ2-1; the D gene is possibly TRBD1 (5 bases). There are 14 residues in the CDR3. V was clipped by 6 bases and J by 4 bases, with 13 bases between them. The CDR3 here is CASRPVTEYNEQFF. Here the CDR3 DNA reads TGTGCCAGCAGACCGGTGACAGAGTACAATGAGCAGTTCTTC.

This clonotype was observed a single time. It may be a read error: a sequence one base away is much more abundant. The rearrangement uses TRBV6-2 or TRBV6-3 and TRBJ2-1, with D unclear. CDR1 and CDR2 from the germline V gene are MNHEY and SVGEGT. This CDR3 region has 16 residues. The V end was cut by 4 bases, the J end by 7 bases, with 20 bases between. CDR3 sequence (DNA): TGTGCCAGCAGTTGCTCGAGCTTGGTGACTCAGAATGAGCAGTTCTTC. Its protein is CASSCSSLVTQNEQFF.

The gene calls are TRBV6-1 and TRBJ1-6, with a tentative D call TRBD1 (5 bases). The CDR3 length is 14 residues. Germline lookup yields CDR1 MNHNS and CDR2 SASEGT. Trimming left V 0 bases short and J 18 bases short, with 18 bases between. CDR3 coding DNA: TGTGCCAGCAGTGAAGCGCCATCAGACAGTCTCCACCACTTT. It translates to CASSEAPSDSLHHF.

This clonotype was observed a handful of times. V and J are TRBV30 and TRBJ1-1, with unresolved D. V was pared by 4 bases and J by 6 bases, with 18 bases between. CDR1 and CDR2 (germline): GTSNPN, SVGIG (reference sequence). This CDR3 has 14 residues. The DNA of the CDR3 is TGTGCCTGGACTATCGTCCTATTGGGCGCTGAAGCTTTCTTT. This codes for CAWTIVLLGAEAFF.

This clonotype was seen more than once but under ten times. The chain carries TRBV11-3 and TRBJ2-7; D remains unclear. There are 18 residues in the CDR3. Germline V lookup: CDR1 SGHNT, CDR2 YENEEA. Deletions cut 0 bases from V and 0 bases from J, with 18 bases between. The CDR3 region is CASSLEEGLVPTSYEQYF. The CDR3 DNA reads as TGTGCCAGCAGCTTAGAGGAAGGGCTAGTTCCCACCTCCTACGAGCAGTACTTC.

There are a few counts of this clonotype. V usage is TRBV28 and J usage is TRBJ2-1, with D unresolved. Trimming cost V 3 bases and J 0 bases, with 6 bases left between them. Germline CDR1 and CDR2: MDHEN and SYDVKM. The CDR3 consists of 14 residues. This CDR3 reads CASSFASSYNEQFF. CDR3 nucleotides: TGTGCCAGCAGTTTTGCGTCCTCCTACAATGAGCAGTTCTTC.